This TCR beta chain was recovered during a study of blood T cell repertoires in COVID-19. Study-level background: Spain, Italy and the United States supplied samples that represented acute and convalescent COVID-19. Sample material is recorded as cDNA or gDNA derived from T cells, B-cell-depleted T cells, or PBMCs.

V was trimmed by 2 bases and J by 0 bases, leaving 11 bases between them. CDR1 and CDR2 (germline): LGHDT, YNNKEL (reference sequence). This CDR3 has 16 residues. Authors' analysis steps: Estimated nucleated cell counts came from reference gene primer amplification. TCRdb's table, derived via immunoSEQ multiplex PCR, lists solely in-frame clones and lacks some. The V and J calls and clone size come from that table; D and trimming were worked out from the DNA. The sample lists 43,000 or so clones, around 90% seen once, with just over 15% in the top ten. The V and J genes are TRBV3-1 (or the pseudogene TRBV3-2) and TRBJ1-3, with a possible D match to TRBD1 (6 bases). This clonotype originated in a man between 60 and 75 years old with active COVID-19. The sample taken for sequencing was peripheral blood. The CDR3: CASSQLPGASGNTIYF. The CDR3 bases are TGTGCCAGCAGCCAACTTCCAGGGGCCTCTGGAAACACCATATATTTT.